This T cell receptor beta chain was sequenced for a study of T cells in Graves' hyperthyroidism and ophthalmopathy. This clonotype has ten or more counts. Antigen: not known. CDR1 SGHRS and CDR2 YFSETQ come from the germline V gene. V dropped 6 bases and J dropped 8; count of bases not matched to a gene: 18. The CDR3 length is 17 residues. The study, taken as a whole, reports: From stable hyperthyroidism, ophthalmopathy was separated by a 13 V-J model.

Clinical symptoms, serum thyroxine, TRAb, thyroid ultrasound and orbital computed tomography established diagnosis. TCR beta CDR3 regions were amplified from RNA. Initially, a first-round RT-PCR of the TCR CDR3 employed the HTBI primer set. MiXCR, run by TCRdb on the multiplex PCR reads, gives a single entry per CDR3 protein. Of a few hundred thousand distinct CDR3 sequences listed, 15% to 20% were seen once; the top ten hold 15% to 20%. This TCR came from a woman under 30 with Graves' ophthalmopathy. The J gene is TRBJ2-1, the V gene TRBV5-1, with 9 nucleotides matching TRBD1. Sequenced input: blood. The chain's CDR3 is CASIECARDRDYHEQFF. CDR3 nucleotides: TGCGCCAGCATCGAATGCGCCCGGGACAGGGATTACCATGAGCAGTTCTTC.